This T cell receptor beta chain stems from a study of response to subunit inactivated influenza vaccine. TCRdb called the RT-PCR reads again in MiXCR, with one record for every CDR3 protein. The sample lists roughly 780,000 distinct CDR3 sequences, approximately 17% occurring once. Germline CDR1 SQVTM, CDR2 ANQGSEA. The CDR3 has 15 amino acids. After removal of 6 bases from V and 3 bases from J, the junction contained 14 bases not matched to a gene. Study outcomes and limitations: The authors offered the suggestion that each seasonal influenza vaccination recruits few new T cells.

The table lists this clonotype with many counts. The antigen is undetermined. The sample was PBMCs from blood, taken roughly 5 days after vaccination. The TCR originated in a man between 45 and 60 years old who received an inactivated influenza vaccine. The gene calls are TRBV29-1 and TRBJ2-7; 7 bases agree with TRBD1. CDR3 sequence reads: CSVTGAESSIYEQYF. The CDR3 nucleotides are TGCAGCGTAACAGGGGCCGAAAGCAGTATCTACGAGCAGTACTTC.